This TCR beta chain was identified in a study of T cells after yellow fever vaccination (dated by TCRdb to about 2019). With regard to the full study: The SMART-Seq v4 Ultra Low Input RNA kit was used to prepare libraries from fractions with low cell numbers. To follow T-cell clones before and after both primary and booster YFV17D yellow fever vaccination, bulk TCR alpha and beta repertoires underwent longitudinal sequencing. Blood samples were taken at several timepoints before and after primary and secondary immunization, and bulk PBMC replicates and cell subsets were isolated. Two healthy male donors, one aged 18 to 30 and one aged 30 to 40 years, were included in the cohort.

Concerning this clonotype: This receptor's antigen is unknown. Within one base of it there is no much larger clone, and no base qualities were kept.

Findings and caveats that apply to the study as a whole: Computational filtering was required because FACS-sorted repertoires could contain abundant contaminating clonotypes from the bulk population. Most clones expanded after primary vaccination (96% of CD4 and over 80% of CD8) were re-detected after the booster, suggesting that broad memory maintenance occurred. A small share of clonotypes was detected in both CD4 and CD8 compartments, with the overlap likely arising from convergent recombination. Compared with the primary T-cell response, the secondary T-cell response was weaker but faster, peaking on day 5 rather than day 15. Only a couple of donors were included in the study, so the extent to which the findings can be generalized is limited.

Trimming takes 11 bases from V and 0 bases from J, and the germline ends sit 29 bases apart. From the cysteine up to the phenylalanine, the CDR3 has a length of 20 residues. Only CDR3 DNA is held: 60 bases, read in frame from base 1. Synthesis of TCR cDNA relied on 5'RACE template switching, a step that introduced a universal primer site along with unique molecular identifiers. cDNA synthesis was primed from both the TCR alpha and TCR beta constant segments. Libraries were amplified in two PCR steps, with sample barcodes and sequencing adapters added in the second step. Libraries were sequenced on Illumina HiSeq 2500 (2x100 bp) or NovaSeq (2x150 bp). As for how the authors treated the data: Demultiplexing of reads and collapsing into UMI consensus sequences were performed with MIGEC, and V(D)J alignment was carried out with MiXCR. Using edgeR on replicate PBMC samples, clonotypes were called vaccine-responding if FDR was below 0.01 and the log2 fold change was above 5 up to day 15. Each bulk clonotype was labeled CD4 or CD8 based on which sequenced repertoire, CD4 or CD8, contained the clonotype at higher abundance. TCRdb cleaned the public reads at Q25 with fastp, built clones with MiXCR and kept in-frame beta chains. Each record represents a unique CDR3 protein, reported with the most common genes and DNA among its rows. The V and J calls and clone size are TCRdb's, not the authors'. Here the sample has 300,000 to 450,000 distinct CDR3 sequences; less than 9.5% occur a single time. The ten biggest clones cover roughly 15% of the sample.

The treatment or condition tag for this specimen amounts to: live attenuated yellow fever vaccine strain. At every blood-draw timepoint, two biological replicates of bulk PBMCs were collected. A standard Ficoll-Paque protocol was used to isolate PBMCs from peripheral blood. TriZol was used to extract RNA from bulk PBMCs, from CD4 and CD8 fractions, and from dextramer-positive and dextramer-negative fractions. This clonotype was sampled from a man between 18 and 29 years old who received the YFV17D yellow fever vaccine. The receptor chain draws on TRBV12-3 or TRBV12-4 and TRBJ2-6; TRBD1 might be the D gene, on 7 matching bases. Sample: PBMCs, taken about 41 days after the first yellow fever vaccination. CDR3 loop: CAARRGSYRGLTSGANVLTF. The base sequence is TGTGCCGCCCGGCGGGGTTCCTACAGGGGCCTCACCTCTGGGGCCAACGTCCTGACTTTC.